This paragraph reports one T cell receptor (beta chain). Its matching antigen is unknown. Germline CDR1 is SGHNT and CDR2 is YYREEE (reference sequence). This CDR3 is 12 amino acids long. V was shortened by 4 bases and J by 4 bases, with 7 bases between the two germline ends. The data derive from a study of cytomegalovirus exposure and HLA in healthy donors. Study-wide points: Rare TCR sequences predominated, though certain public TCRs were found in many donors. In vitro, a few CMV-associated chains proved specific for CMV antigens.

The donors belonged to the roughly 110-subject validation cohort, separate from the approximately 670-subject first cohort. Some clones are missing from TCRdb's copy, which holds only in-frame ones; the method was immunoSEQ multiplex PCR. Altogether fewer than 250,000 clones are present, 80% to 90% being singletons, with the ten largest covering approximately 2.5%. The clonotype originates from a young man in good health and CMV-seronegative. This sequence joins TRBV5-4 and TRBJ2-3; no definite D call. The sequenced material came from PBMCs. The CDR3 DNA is TGTGCCAGCAGCCCAGGCCCAGATACGCAGTATTTT. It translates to CASSPGPDTQYF.